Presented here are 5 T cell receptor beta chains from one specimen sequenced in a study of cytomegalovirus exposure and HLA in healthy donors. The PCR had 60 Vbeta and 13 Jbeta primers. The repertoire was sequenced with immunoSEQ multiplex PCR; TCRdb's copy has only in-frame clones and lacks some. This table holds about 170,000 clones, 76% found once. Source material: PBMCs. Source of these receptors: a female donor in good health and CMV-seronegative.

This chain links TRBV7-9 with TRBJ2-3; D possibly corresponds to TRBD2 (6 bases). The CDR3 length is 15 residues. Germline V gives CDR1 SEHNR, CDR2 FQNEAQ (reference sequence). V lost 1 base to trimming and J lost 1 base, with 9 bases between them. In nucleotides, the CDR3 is TGTGCCAGCAGCTTAGAAACGGGGGGCACAGATACGCAGTATTTT. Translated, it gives CASSLETGGTDTQYF. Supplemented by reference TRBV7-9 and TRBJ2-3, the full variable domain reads DTGVSQNPRHKITKRGQNVTFRCDPISEHNRLYWYRQTLGQGPEFLTYFQNEAQLEKSRLLSDRFSAERPKGSFSTLEIQRTEQGDSAMYLCASSLETGGTDTQYFGPGTRLTVL.

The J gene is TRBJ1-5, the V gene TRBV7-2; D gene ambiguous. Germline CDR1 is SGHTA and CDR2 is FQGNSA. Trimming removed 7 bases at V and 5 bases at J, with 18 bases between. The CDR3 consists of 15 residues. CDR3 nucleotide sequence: TGTGCCAGCAACCCCGGTGGAGGAGAGCATCAGCCCCAGCATTTT. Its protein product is CASNPGGGEHQPQHF.

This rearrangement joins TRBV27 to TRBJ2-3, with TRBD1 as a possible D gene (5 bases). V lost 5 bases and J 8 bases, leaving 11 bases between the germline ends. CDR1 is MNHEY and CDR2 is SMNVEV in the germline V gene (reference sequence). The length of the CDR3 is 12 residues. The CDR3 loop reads CASSPPQGTQYF. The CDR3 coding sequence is TGTGCCAGCAGTCCCCCCCAGGGTACGCAGTATTTT.

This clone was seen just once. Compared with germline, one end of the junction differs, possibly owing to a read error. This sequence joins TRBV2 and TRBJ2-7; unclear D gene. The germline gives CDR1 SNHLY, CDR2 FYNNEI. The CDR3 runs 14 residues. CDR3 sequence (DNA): TGTGCCAGCAGTGTAAACCTCTCCTCCTACGGGCAGTACTTC. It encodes CASSVNLSSYGQYF. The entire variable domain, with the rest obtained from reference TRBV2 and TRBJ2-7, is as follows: EPEVTQTPSHQVTQMGQEVILRCVPISNHLYFYWYRQILGQKVEFLVSFYNNEISEKSEIFDDQFSVERPDGSNFTLKIRSTKLEDSAMYFCASSVNLSSYGQYFGPGTRLTVT.

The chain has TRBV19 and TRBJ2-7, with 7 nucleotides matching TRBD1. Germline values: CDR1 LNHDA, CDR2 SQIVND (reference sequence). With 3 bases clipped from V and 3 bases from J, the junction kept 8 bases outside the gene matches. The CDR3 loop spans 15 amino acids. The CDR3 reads CASSMTGTAFYEQYF. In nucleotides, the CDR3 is TGTGCCAGTAGTATGACCGGGACAGCCTTCTACGAGCAGTACTTC.